The clone carrying this T cell receptor (beta chain) appeared a few times. As yet, its antigen is unknown. Looked up from germline, CDR1 is SGHTA and CDR2 is FQGNSA. The CDR3 totals 15 residues. The V and J ends lost 2 bases and 3 bases respectively, with 14 bases between them. This record belongs to a study of T-cell memory formation after mild COVID-19. Overall study: In these data, TCR clusters were largely donor specific. Whole-study results and caveats: The main location of contracting CD4+ clones was CM and EM, and that of contracting CD8+ clones was EMRA. Pre-infection memory harbored some responding clones, suggesting cross-reactive memory joined.

TCR alpha and TCR beta cDNA libraries carrying sample barcodes and UMIs came from 5'RACE with constant-segment primers. Using its own MiXCR run on the 5' RACE reads, TCRdb lists one record per CDR3 protein. Of approximately 480,000 distinct CDR3 sequences in the sample, over 15% were seen once. The chain joins TRBV7-2 to TRBJ2-7; TRBD1 is a possible D gene (6 bases). The sequenced material came from PBMCs or a T cell subset sorted from them (not recorded which). The clonotype comes from an adult woman who had mild COVID-19 (a few samples of this study predate the infection). Cell type and time point are not known. The CDR3 DNA reads as TGTGCCAGCAGCTTAACCGTAGGACAGATCTACGAGCAGTACTTC. This sequence encodes CASSLTVGQIYEQYF.